This passage covers 7 T cell receptor beta chains from one sample sequenced in a study of blood T cell repertoires in COVID-19. This table comes from immunoSEQ multiplex PCR, and its TCRdb copy is limited to in-frame clones, with some not included. In the table there are tens of thousands of clones, approximately 85% of which are singletons. The sequenced material came from peripheral blood. Receptors originate from a man at least 80 years old with acute or convalescent COVID-19.

This clone showed up just a few times. The V gene is TRBV29-1, the J gene TRBJ2-5; TRBD2 aligns across 7 bases. Germline loops: CDR1 SQVTM, CDR2 ANQGSEA. The CDR3 has 12 residues. The CDR3 sequence: CGSGRAGETQYF. CDR3 bases: TGCGGGTCGGGGAGGGCTGGGGAGACCCAGTACTTC.

CDR3 in amino acids: CASSLMTVDGYTF. The DNA for the CDR3 is TGTGCCAGCAGCTTGATGACAGTAGATGGCTACACCTTC. The rearrangement links TRBV5-5 to TRBJ1-2, with D perhaps TRBD1 (5 bases). Germline-derived CDR1 and CDR2 are SGHKS and YYEKEE (reference sequence). This CDR3 is 13 amino acids long. Between the trimmed V and J ends, which lost 1 base and 6 bases, there was a span of 10 bases.

The chain couples TRBV21-1 to TRBJ2-7; the listed D gene, TRBD1, was not tested against the DNA. TRBV21-1 is marked as a pseudogene. The CDR3 spans 15 residues. The CDR3 spells CASSKDRAPTYEQYF. CDR3 sequence (DNA): TGTGCCAGCAGCAAAGACAGGGCCCCTACCTACGAGCAGTACTTC.

The V gene is TRBV24-1, the J gene TRBJ2-7; TRBD1 aligns across 10 bases. There are 14 residues in the CDR3. Germline assignment: CDR1 KGHDR and CDR2 SFDVKD. V trimming: 5 bases; J trimming: 6 bases; junction bases outside the gene matches: 6. This CDR3 is CATSGPGTGVEQYF. CDR3 DNA: TGTGCCACCAGTGGTCCCGGGACAGGGGTCGAGCAGTACTTC.

This chain connects TRBV7-2 to TRBJ2-4, with a tentative D call TRBD1 (6 bases). V gave up 3 bases and J gave up 6 bases, with 27 bases separating them. The CDR3 runs 19 residues. CDR1 SGHTA and CDR2 FQGNSA come from the germline V gene. CDR3 protein: CASSLVFSQGKLLGNIQYF. The CDR3 coding sequence is TGTGCCAGCAGCTTGGTCTTTTCGCAGGGGAAGCTCTTAGGAAACATTCAGTACTTC.

This chain links TRBV5-4 with TRBJ2-3, with D possibly matching TRBD2 (6 bases). V lost 4 bases to trimming and J lost 2 bases, with 11 bases between them. Per germline, CDR1 SGHNT and CDR2 YYREEE (reference sequence). The CDR3 has 14 amino acids. CDR3 bases: TGTGCCAGCAGCCCCCGGGGGATCACAGATACGCAGTATTTT. This gives the protein CASSPRGITDTQYF.

The V call is TRBV3-1 (or the pseudogene TRBV3-2), the J call TRBJ2-3; TRBD1 matches at 10 bases. CDR3 length equals 15 residues. Germline V gene data show CDR1 as LGHDT and CDR2 as YNNKEL (reference sequence). J gave up 4 bases and V 0 bases, and 1 base lay outside the gene matches. CDR3 protein: CASSQDGQGADTQYF. The CDR3 bases are TGTGCCAGCAGCCAAGATGGACAGGGGGCAGATACGCAGTATTTT.